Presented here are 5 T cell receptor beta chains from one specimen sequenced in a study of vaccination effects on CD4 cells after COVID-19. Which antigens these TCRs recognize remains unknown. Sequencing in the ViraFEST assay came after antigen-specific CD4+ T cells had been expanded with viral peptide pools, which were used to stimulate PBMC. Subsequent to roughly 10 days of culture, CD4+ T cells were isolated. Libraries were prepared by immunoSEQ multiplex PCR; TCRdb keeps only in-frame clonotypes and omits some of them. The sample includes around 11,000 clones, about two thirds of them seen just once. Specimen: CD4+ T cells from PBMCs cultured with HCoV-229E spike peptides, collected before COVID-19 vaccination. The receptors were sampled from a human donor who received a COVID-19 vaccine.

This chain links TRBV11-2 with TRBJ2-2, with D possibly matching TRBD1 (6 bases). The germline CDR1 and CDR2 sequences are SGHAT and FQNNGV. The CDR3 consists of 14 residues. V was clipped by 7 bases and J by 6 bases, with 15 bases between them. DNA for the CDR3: TGTGCCAGCACCCAGATGCAGGGGTCCGGGGAGCTGTTTTTT. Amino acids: CASTQMQGSGELFF.

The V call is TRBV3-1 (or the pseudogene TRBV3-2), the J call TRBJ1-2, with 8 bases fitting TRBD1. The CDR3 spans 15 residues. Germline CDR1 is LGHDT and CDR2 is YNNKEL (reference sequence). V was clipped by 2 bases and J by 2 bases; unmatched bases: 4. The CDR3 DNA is TGTGCCAGCAGCCAACAGGGGGCGTGGAACTATGGCTACACCTTC. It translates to CASSQQGAWNYGYTF.

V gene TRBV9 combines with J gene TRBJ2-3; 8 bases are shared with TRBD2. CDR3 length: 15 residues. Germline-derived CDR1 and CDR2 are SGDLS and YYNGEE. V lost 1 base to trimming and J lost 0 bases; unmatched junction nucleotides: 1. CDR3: CASSVLAGSTDTQYF. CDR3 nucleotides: TGTGCCAGCAGCGTACTAGCGGGTAGCACAGATACGCAGTATTTT.

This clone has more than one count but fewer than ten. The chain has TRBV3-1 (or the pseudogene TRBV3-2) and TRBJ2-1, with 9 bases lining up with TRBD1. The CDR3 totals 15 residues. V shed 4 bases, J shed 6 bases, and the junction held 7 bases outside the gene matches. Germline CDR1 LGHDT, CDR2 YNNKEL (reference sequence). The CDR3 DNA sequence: TGTGCCAGCAGCCGACGGGACAGGGCTTTCAATGAGCAGTTCTTC. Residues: CASSRRDRAFNEQFF.

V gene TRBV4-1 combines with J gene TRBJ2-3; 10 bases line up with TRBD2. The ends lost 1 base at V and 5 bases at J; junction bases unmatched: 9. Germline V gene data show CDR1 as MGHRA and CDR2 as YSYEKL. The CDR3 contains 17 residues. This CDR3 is CASSQGKAGGGGDTQYF. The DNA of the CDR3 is TGCGCCAGCAGCCAAGGGAAAGCGGGAGGGGGAGGAGATACGCAGTATTTT.